This T cell receptor beta chain was recovered during a study of human T cells and chemical hapten exposure. This sample's time point: patch test 2, 6 weeks after DPC sensitization. Treatment reported: therapeutic diphenylcyclopropenone sensitization with weekly scalp DPC. This clonotype was counted ten times or more. TCRdb re-called the RACE reads with MiXCR, one entry per CDR3 protein. The table records 70,000 to 90,000 distinct CDR3 sequences, roughly a tenth of them present only once. The V end lost 6 bases, the J end lost 2 bases, and 12 bases lay between the germline ends. This CDR3 spans 14 amino acids. Germline assignment: CDR1 KGHSH and CDR2 LQKENI.

The sequence came from a woman aged 45-60 years with alopecia areata. Some clones in this sample may be carry-over from other donors' samples. V is TRBV18 and J is TRBJ2-3; D is perhaps TRBD1 (6 bases). The sequencing used whole blood, collected in connection with sensitization to the hapten diphenylcyclopropenone (DPC). CDR3 DNA: TGTGCCAGCTCCCCTGACAGGCTCACAGATACGCAGTATTTT. Protein product: CASSPDRLTDTQYF.